These 9 T cell receptor beta chains were sequenced from one sample in a study of blood T cell repertoires in COVID-19. Sequencing was performed with immunoSEQ multiplex PCR; in TCRdb, only in-frame clones are kept and a portion is missing. The sample has nearly 400,000 clones; roughly nine tenths are singletons. The sequenced material came from PBMCs or T cells enriched from blood (not recorded which). These receptors came from a woman aged 25-40 years who had recovered from COVID-19.

J is TRBJ1-1 and V is TRBV18; D remains unclear. The CDR3 runs to 14 residues. The germline gives CDR1 KGHSH, CDR2 LQKENI. The ends were cut back, 3 bases at V and 5 bases at J, with 13 bases in the middle. The CDR3 region is CASSPLSGSTEAFF. CDR3 in DNA: TGTGCCAGCTCACCCCTATCGGGGTCGACTGAAGCTTTCTTT.

The J gene is TRBJ2-3, the V gene TRBV18; possible D gene TRBD1, 5 bases. The CDR3 consists of 16 residues. The V end was cut by 4 bases, the J end by 1 base, with 15 bases between. Germline V gene data show CDR1 as KGHSH and CDR2 as LQKENI. This CDR3 reads CASSLKPTVGTDTQYF. CDR3 coding DNA: TGTGCCAGCTCACTTAAGCCGACAGTCGGCACAGATACGCAGTATTTT.

This rearrangement joins TRBV30 to TRBJ1-1; D may be TRBD1 (6 bases). V dropped 4 bases and J dropped 1 base, with 16 bases sitting between them. This CDR3 contains 15 residues. Germline CDR1 and CDR2: GTSNPN and SVGIG (reference sequence). The CDR3 loop reads CAWTQRTVKNTEAFF. The CDR3 DNA follows: TGTGCCTGGACACAACGGACAGTAAAGAACACTGAAGCTTTCTTT.

The J gene is TRBJ2-1, the V gene TRBV7-3; tentative D call: TRBD1 (5 bases). The CDR3 consists of 14 residues. Germline V lookup: CDR1 SGHTA, CDR2 FQGTGA. Trimming stripped 2 bases from V and 5 bases from J, with 10 bases between. This CDR3 reads CASSLWAGNNEQFF. CDR3 nucleotides: TGTGCCAGCAGCTTATGGGCAGGGAACAATGAGCAGTTCTTC.

This clone was counted only a few times. This chain joins TRBV12-3 or TRBV12-4 and TRBJ2-2, with D uncertain. The CDR3 loop spans 13 amino acids. Between the trimmed V and J ends, which lost 6 bases and 0 bases, there was a span of 5 bases. For the CDR3, the DNA is TGTGCCAGCAGAGCCTCGAACACCGGGGAGCTGTTTTTT. This translates into CASRASNTGELFF.

The J gene is TRBJ1-1, the V gene TRBV9; TRBD1 matches 8 bases. Germline V gives CDR1 SGDLS, CDR2 YYNGEE. The CDR3 consists of 14 residues. The trim removed 4 bases at V and 5 bases at J, leaving 7 bases unmatched. The CDR3 protein is CASSNRGTGTEAFF. The CDR3 bases are TGTGCCAGCAGCAACAGGGGGACTGGAACTGAAGCTTTCTTT. Combining the CDR3 with reference TRBV9 and TRBJ1-1 gives the whole variable domain DSGVTQTPKHLITATGQRVTLRCSPRSGDLSVYWYQQSLDQGLQFLIQYYNGEERAKGNILERFSAQQFPDLHSELNLSSLELGDSALYFCASSNRGTGTEAFFGQGTRLTVV.

This clone was observed a handful of times. The chain links TRBV4-1 to TRBJ1-2; 7 nucleotides line up with TRBD1. The junction had 8 bases not matched to a gene; V was cut back by 3 bases and J by 4 bases. This CDR3 region has 15 residues. Germline CDR1 is MGHRA and CDR2 is YSYEKL. The CDR3 loop is CASSHDRVSGYGYTF. The DNA of the CDR3 is TGCGCCAGCAGCCATGACAGGGTGAGTGGCTATGGCTACACCTTC.

V is TRBV25-1 and J is TRBJ2-7; 9 positions match TRBD1. The CDR3 has 14 residues. The junction had 5 bases not matched to a gene; V was cut back by 5 bases and J by 3 bases. Germline assignment: CDR1 MGHDK and CDR2 SYGVNS. In DNA form, the CDR3 reads TGTGCCAGCAGTAAGGCGACAGGGGGCTACGAGCAGTACTTC. Encoded protein: CASSKATGGYEQYF.

The V gene is TRBV7-6, the J gene TRBJ1-1, with D possibly TRBD1 on 5 matching bases. Trimming cost V 0 bases and J 0 bases, with 17 bases left between them. CDR1 and CDR2 (germline): SGHVS, FNYEAQ. The CDR3 is 18 residues long. CDR3 sequence reads: CASSLARGGDIMNTEAFF. In nucleotides, the CDR3 is TGTGCCAGCAGCTTAGCGCGGGGGGGGGATATTATGAACACTGAAGCTTTCTTT.